This T cell receptor beta chain was found in a study of Ad26.COV2.S vaccination and SARS-CoV-2 variants. Whole-study context: Intramuscular Ad26.COV2.S doses were given once or twice, 56 days apart.

The CDR3 has 16 residues. CDR1 and CDR2 from the germline V gene are SGHRS and YFSETQ. The junction had 10 bases not matched to a gene; V was cut back by 3 bases and J by 8 bases. Profiled with immunoSEQ multiplex PCR; TCRdb holds only in-frame clones, not every one. This table holds about 320,000 clones, more than 70% found once. Treatment denoted: around 19 received Ad26.COV2.S at low or high dose, single or two shots; roughly five received placebo; per-sample allocation not given. Specimen acquisition occurred on day 63 following the initial vaccine or placebo injection. Sample: peripheral blood, taken in a trial of Ad26.COV2.S vaccine versus placebo. The V gene is TRBV5-1, the J gene TRBJ2-1; 11 positions match TRBD2. This receptor was obtained from a person aged 18-65 years who received the Ad26.COV2.S COVID-19 vaccine or a placebo. The CDR3 here is CASSSRVAGGYDEQFF. The CDR3 nucleotides read TGCGCCAGCAGCTCCCGGGTAGCGGGGGGGTACGATGAGCAGTTCTTC.